The entry below gives a single T cell receptor beta chain sequence along with its context. Multiplex PCR with BIOMED2 TRB-A/B primer pools amplified TRB rearrangements. TCRdb used MiXCR to reprocess the multiplex PCR reads, holding one entry per CDR3 protein. This sample yields roughly 15,000 distinct CDR3 sequences, of which about 28% are seen a single time; over 7% belongs to the top ten. V was cut by 0 bases and J by 4 bases, with 8 bases left in between. The CDR3 length is 13 residues. The germline V gene encodes CDR1 GTSNPN and CDR2 SVGIG (reference sequence). TRB was amplified from about 250-500 ng of blood genomic DNA. These data originate in a study of T and B cells in COVID-19 patients.

The chain is built from TRBV30 and TRBJ2-3, with D possibly TRBD2 on 7 matching bases. This receptor was taken from a human donor who had recovered from COVID-19. The sample comprised blood. The CDR3 DNA follows: TGTGCCTGGAGTGTAGGGGGGGCAGATACGCAGTATTTT. Translated, it gives CAWSVGGADTQYF.